The rows below give T cell receptor beta chains drawn from one sample of a study of T cell responses to AZD1222 COVID-19 vaccine. Libraries were prepared by immunoSEQ multiplex PCR; TCRdb keeps only in-frame clonotypes and omits some of them. This repertoire shows approximately 180,000 clones, about 89% found once; its top ten account for 1.6%. The starting material was peripheral blood, obtained on day 0 of AZD1222 vaccination. These receptors originate from an adult in good health. CDR3s include the opening cysteine and the closing phenylalanine or tryptophan. Some rows have no size entry. The others give once, few or many, or a class for an expanded clone.

J | V | size | CDR3
TRBJ2-2 | TRBV10-1 | NA | CASSTSRGRNTGELFF
TRBJ1-2 | TRBV30 | NA | CACSINYGYTF
TRBJ1-1 | TRBV28 | once | CASSLGGEGDTEAFF
TRBJ2-7 | TRBV6-2/TRBV6-3 | NA | CASSPQPSGSSGAYEQYF
TRBJ2-7 | TRBV4-3 | NA | CASSQDNGLEQYF
TRBJ2-7 | TRBV7-2 | NA | CASSSSSGSYEQYF
TRBJ1-5 | TRBV5-4 | NA | CASSIRPNNQPQHF
TRBJ2-7 | TRBV7-9 | NA | CASSLATGAYEQYF
TRBJ2-5 | TRBV13 | NA | CASSLGAREETQYF
TRBJ1-2 | TRBV4-1 | NA | CASSLTGTEGGYTF
TRBJ2-1 | TRBV18 | NA | CASSPTGPPYNEQFF
TRBJ2-4 | TRBV7-8 | NA | CASSLGGSGEYRAKNIQYF
TRBJ2-1 | TRBV2 | once | CASGSGLSSYNEQFF
TRBJ1-4 | TRBV30 | few | CAWSRQGINEKLFF
TRBJ1-1 | TRBV7-9 | NA | CASSLDALRTAEAFF
TRBJ2-7 | TRBV15 | NA | CATSSMSGAYEQYF
TRBJ1-5 | TRBV2 | few | CASSEIQYSNQPQHF
TRBJ2-1 | TRBV6-1 | NA | CASSEASSGSRGQFF
TRBJ2-3 | TRBV5-1 | NA | CASWGREGSTDTQYF
TRBJ1-5 | TRBV7-8 | NA | CASSFRDRGLRQPQHF
TRBJ2-3 | TRBV5-3 | NA | CARSLVPSGGVTDTQYF
TRBJ2-1 | TRBV6-2/TRBV6-3 | NA | CASSLDWYNEQFF
TRBJ1-3 | TRBV27 | NA | CASRRDSRSGNTIYF
TRBJ1-4 | TRBV7-9 | NA | CASSLALGQGFEKLFF
TRBJ2-1 | TRBV7-3 | NA | CASGAALQAQFF
TRBJ1-5 | TRBV6-6 | NA | CASTSRGSGQPQHF
TRBJ2-7 | TRBV4-2 | NA | CASSLDRDPSYEQYF
TRBJ1-5 | TRBV25-1 | NA | CASSGGGSSQPQHF
TRBJ2-3 | TRBV10-3 | NA | CAISGGQGPGTDTQYF
TRBJ2-1 | TRBV28 | NA | CATLGLADNNEQFF
TRBJ1-1 | TRBV11-1 | NA | CASSLDRQVRNTEAFF
TRBJ1-1 | TRBV28 | NA | CASSPGTGMNTEAFF
TRBJ2-1 | TRBV5-4 | NA | CASSLARGLAGEGEQFF
TRBJ1-4 | TRBV29-1 | NA | CSAQGLLSEKLFF
TRBJ2-7 | TRBV5-4 | NA | CASSFGRLEQYF
TRBJ1-1 | TRBV7-9 | few | CASSPTGGTFTEAFF
TRBJ2-5 | TRBV15 | NA | CATSGRNRAGETQYF
TRBJ1-3 | TRBV6-5 | NA | CASSQGRSGNTIYF
TRBJ1-5 | TRBV28 | NA | CATGGQGRNQPQHF
TRBJ1-3 | TRBV7-9 | NA | CASSLGPISGNTIYF
TRBJ1-5 | TRBV5-6 | NA | CASSFWTRRNQPQHF
TRBJ1-1 | TRBV19 | NA | CASSPDRDRMAEAFF
TRBJ1-2 | TRBV7-3 | many | CASSLNPRAVSGGYTF
TRBJ2-3 | TRBV7-2 | NA | CASSRGGPGTDTQYF
TRBJ2-2 | TRBV6-5 | NA | CASSSLGTGAGELFF
TRBJ2-3 | TRBV9 | NA | CASSVVSTDTQYF
TRBJ2-6 | TRBV11-2 | NA | CASSQQGTGANVLTF
TRBJ1-5 | TRBV7-9 | few | CASSKTGTGNSNQPQHF